A selection of T cell receptor beta chains follows, all from one sample in a study of PD-1 blockade in classical Hodgkin lymphoma. Method: immunoSEQ multiplex PCR; TCRdb's copy keeps in-frame clones and lacks some. The data hold about 97,000 clones, with roughly 83% observed a single time. The sequencing here drew on peripheral blood mononuclear cells (PBMCs), taken at baseline. The receptors here all came from a human donor with classical Hodgkin lymphoma. The CDR3 runs from the conserved cysteine through the conserved F or W. A D gene is named only where the DNA matches it firmly. Clone size, where shown, is once, few, many, or a class for clones that have expanded.

clone_size	v_call	d_call	j_call	cdr3_aa	cdr3_nt
.	TRBV19	.	TRBJ2-3	CASSTGLRDTQYF	TGTGCCTCGAGTACGGGGCTTAGGGATACGCAGTATTTT
once	TRBV15	.	TRBJ2-7	CATSRGGADPYEQYF	TGTGCCACCAGCAGAGGGGGAGCGGACCCTTACGAGCAGTACTTC
.	TRBV7-8	.	TRBJ2-7	CASSPAGKPSYEQYF	TGTGCCAGCAGCCCCGCCGGAAAACCCTCCTACGAGCAGTACTTC
.	TRBV6-4	.	TRBJ1-2	CASSDGNRMVQGYTF	TGTGCCAGCAGTGACGGAAATCGGATGGTCCAGGGCTACACCTTC
.	TRBV27	.	TRBJ1-2	CASSPGGPARGYTF	TGTGCCAGCAGTCCAGGAGGACCCGCGAGAGGCTACACCTTC
.	TRBV28	.	TRBJ2-6	CASIPGGGANVLTF	TGTGCCAGCATTCCCGGGGGTGGGGCCAACGTCCTGACTTTC
.	TRBV29-1	.	TRBJ2-5	CSVDSPRKGEETQYF	TGCAGCGTTGATTCCCCGCGGAAGGGGGAAGAGACCCAGTACTTC
.	TRBV7-2	.	TRBJ2-3	CASSHAIGTDTQYF	TGTGCCAGCAGCCACGCGATCGGCACAGATACGCAGTATTTT
.	TRBV5-4	.	TRBJ2-5	CASSSPTGEGTQYF	TGTGCCAGCAGCTCTCCTACGGGAGAGGGGACCCAGTACTTC
.	TRBV30	.	TRBJ2-2	CAWSPTGELFF	TGTGCCTGGAGTCCAACCGGGGAGCTGTTTTTT
.	TRBV7-3	TRBD2	TRBJ2-3	CASSPLAGAVDTQYF	TGTGCCAGCAGCCCTCTAGCGGGAGCCGTCGATACGCAGTATTTT
once	TRBV5-1	TRBD2	TRBJ2-1	CASSRGLAGVYEQFF	TGCGCCAGCAGCCGGGGACTAGCGGGAGTGTATGAGCAGTTCTTC
.	TRBV2	.	TRBJ1-1	CASTSQALGGGSTEAFF	TGTGCCAGCACCTCTCAGGCCCTAGGAGGGGGTAGCACTGAAGCTTTCTTT
.	TRBV9	TRBD1	TRBJ1-2	CASSATGTGAVGYTF	TGTGCCAGCAGCGCTACCGGGACAGGGGCTGTTGGCTACACCTTC
.	TRBV18	TRBD1	TRBJ1-2	CASSPDRGPYGYTF	TGTGCCAGCTCCCCAGACAGGGGGCCATATGGCTACACCTTC
.	TRBV2	TRBD1	TRBJ2-7	CASRIRDSTYEQYF	TGTGCCAGCAGAATCCGGGACAGTACCTACGAGCAGTACTTC
few	TRBV7-3	.	TRBJ1-1	CASSLTGDTEAFF	TGTGCCAGCAGCTTAACAGGCGACACTGAAGCTTTCTTT
once	TRBV7-2	.	TRBJ1-2	CASSLDGFDFSYTF	TGTGCCAGCAGCTTAGATGGTTTTGACTTCAGCTACACCTTC
.	TRBV6-4	.	TRBJ2-3	CASSGLLGDTQYF	TGTGCCAGCAGTGGACTATTGGGAGATACGCAGTATTTT
.	TRBV5-3	.	TRBJ1-3	CARSLDREGNTIYF	TGTGCCAGAAGCTTGGACAGGGAAGGAAACACCATATATTTT
once	TRBV5-6	.	TRBJ1-1	CASSFTGRTEAFF	TGTGCCAGCAGCTTTACAGGGAGGACTGAAGCTTTCTTT
.	TRBV6-4	.	TRBJ2-2	CASSDSGRTYGELFF	TGTGCCAGCAGTGACTCCGGGAGAACTTACGGGGAGCTGTTTTTT
.	TRBV28	.	TRBJ1-5	CASSLMGGAQPQHF	TGTGCCAGCAGTTTAATGGGGGGAGCTCAGCCCCAGCATTTT
.	TRBV5-1	.	TRBJ2-3	CASSLEGVRTDTQYF	TGCGCCAGCAGCTTGGAGGGTGTGAGGACAGATACGCAGTATTTT
.	TRBV6-5	TRBD2	TRBJ2-1	CASSYKLAGGAEQFF	TGTGCCAGCAGTTATAAACTAGCGGGAGGCGCTGAGCAGTTCTTC
.	TRBV5-1	TRBD2	TRBJ2-3	CASSSRTSGWADTQYF	TGCGCCAGCAGCTCCCGGACTAGCGGGTGGGCAGATACGCAGTATTTT
few	TRBV2	.	TRBJ1-5	CASTGPVDNQPQHF	TGTGCCAGTACTGGCCCCGTGGACAATCAGCCCCAGCATTTT
.	TRBV6-5	.	TRBJ1-2	CASSYSGRTNYGYTF	TGTGCCAGCAGTTACTCGGGACGGACTAACTATGGCTACACCTTC
few	TRBV30	.	TRBJ2-1	CAWSGSTGAGGQFF	TGTGCCTGGAGTGGATCAACAGGGGCGGGGGGGCAGTTCTTC
.	TRBV10-3	.	TRBJ2-1	CAISGVGTEQFF	TGTGCCATCAGTGGAGTTGGGACTGAGCAGTTCTTC
.	TRBV18	.	TRBJ1-5	CASSPNPGDQPQHF	TGTGCCAGCTCACCTAACCCAGGGGATCAGCCCCAGCATTTT
.	TRBV30	.	TRBJ2-7	CAWSMSGTYPYEQYF	TGTGCCTGGAGTATGTCGGGGACTTACCCCTACGAGCAGTACTTC
.	TRBV19	.	TRBJ2-7	CASSKGPTRDEQYF	TGTGCCAGTAGTAAGGGCCCTACAAGGGACGAGCAGTACTTC
.	TRBV18	.	TRBJ2-1	CASSPDAYNEQFF	TGTGCCAGCTCACCGGACGCGTACAATGAGCAGTTCTTC
.	TRBV7-8	.	TRBJ1-5	CASSGWGDQPQHF	TGTGCCAGCAGCGGATGGGGAGATCAGCCCCAGCATTTT
once	TRBV2	.	TRBJ2-3	CASVNRVLTDTQYF	TGTGCCAGTGTAAACAGGGTACTCACAGATACGCAGTATTTT
.	TRBV2	.	TRBJ2-3	CASRKGPTDTQYF	TGTGCCAGCAGAAAGGGGCCAACAGATACGCAGTATTTT
.	TRBV10-3	TRBD1	TRBJ2-2	CAISDGTVNTGELFF	TGTGCCATCAGTGACGGGACAGTGAACACCGGGGAGCTGTTTTTT
.	TRBV2	TRBD2	TRBJ2-1	CASMATSGIDEQFF	TGTGCCAGCATGGCGACTAGCGGGATCGATGAGCAGTTCTTC
.	TRBV7-3	.	TRBJ2-1	CASSPTGRLVGRSSRQFF	TGTGCCAGCAGCCCGACAGGGCGACTAGTGGGTCGTTCTTCTAGGCAGTTCTTC
.	TRBV7-2	.	TRBJ2-5	CASAGGAGETQYF	TGTGCCAGCGCTGGGGGGGCCGGTGAGACCCAGTACTTC
.	TRBV28	.	TRBJ1-1	CASSPLSGESTEAFF	TGTGCCAGCAGTCCGTTGAGCGGGGAGAGCACTGAAGCTTTCTTT
few	TRBV5-1	.	TRBJ2-3	CASRDSRGSAADTQYF	TGCGCCAGCAGGGACAGCCGGGGCTCAGCGGCAGATACGCAGTATTTT
once	TRBV2	.	TRBJ2-6	CASNSGANVLTF	TGTGCCAGCAATTCGGGGGCCAACGTCCTGACTTTC
.	TRBV7-2	TRBD2	TRBJ2-7	CASSLIGTSDYEQYF	TGTGCCAGCAGCTTAATCGGGACTAGCGACTACGAGCAGTACTTC
.	TRBV6-5	.	TRBJ2-7	CASSYSIRGEQYF	TGTGCCAGCAGTTACTCGATCAGGGGCGAGCAGTACTTC
.	TRBV10-3	.	TRBJ1-5	CAISEGNSNQPQHF	TGTGCCATCAGTGAGGGAAATAGCAATCAGCCCCAGCATTTT
.	TRBV7-2	.	TRBJ1-2	CASSLGVDAVYGYTF	TGTGCCAGCAGCTTAGGGGTGGACGCCGTGTATGGCTACACCTTC
.	TRBV6-5	.	TRBJ1-4	CASSDTGFREKLFF	TGTGCCAGCAGTGATACAGGGTTTCGCGAAAAACTGTTTTTT
.	TRBV7-2	.	TRBJ2-3	CASSGGARSHTQYF	TGTGCCAGCAGTGGGGGGGCGCGTTCGCATACGCAGTATTTT
few	TRBV6-5	.	TRBJ1-2	CASSDDLRVGGYTF	TGTGCCAGCAGTGATGACCTTAGGGTCGGTGGCTACACCTTC
.	TRBV27	.	TRBJ1-6	CASSAGGGRRNSPLHF	TGTGCCAGCAGTGCCGGCGGAGGGAGGAGGAATTCACCCCTCCACTTT
few	TRBV5-5	.	TRBJ1-4	CASSSAQPSNEKLFF	TGTGCCAGCAGCTCCGCTCAGCCTTCGAATGAAAAACTGTTTTTT
few	TRBV6-5	.	TRBJ1-1	CASSRWNTEAFF	TGTGCCAGCAGCCGTTGGAACACTGAAGCTTTCTTT
.	TRBV10-1	TRBD2	TRBJ2-3	CASSLTSGSTDTQYF	TGCGCCAGCAGCCTTACTAGCGGGAGCACAGATACGCAGTATTTT
.	TRBV19	.	TRBJ1-5	CASSLRGHSNQPQHF	TGTGCCAGTAGTCTTCGAGGCCATAGCAATCAGCCCCAGCATTTT
.	TRBV10-3	TRBD1	TRBJ1-2	CAISEPGQGNAF	TGTGCCATCAGTGAGCCGGGACAGGGAAACGCCTTC
.	TRBV6-4	.	TRBJ2-1	CASSAQSGYNEQFF	TGTGCCAGCAGCGCCCAGAGCGGGTACAATGAGCAGTTCTTC
.	TRBV11-2	.	TRBJ2-7	CASSLRAGQSSYEQYF	TGTGCCAGCAGCTTGAGAGCAGGGCAAAGCTCCTACGAGCAGTACTTC
.	TRBV7-3	TRBD2	TRBJ2-1	CASSLGLAGNNEQFF	TGTGCCAGCAGCTTAGGACTAGCGGGAAACAATGAGCAGTTCTTC